This TCR beta chain was obtained from a study of blood T cell repertoires in COVID-19. Study information: COVID-19 samples collected from the United States, Italy and Spain covered acute and convalescent phases.

V was clipped by 3 bases and J by 2 bases, with 13 bases between them. CDR3 length: 15 residues. Per germline, CDR1 SEHNR and CDR2 FQNEAQ (reference sequence). Clones were read by immunoSEQ multiplex PCR, and TCRdb kept only the in-frame ones, dropping some. The sample holds around 29,000 clones, approximately 71% seen once. Sequencing input: peripheral blood. This TCR came from a human donor in a cohort sampled during active COVID-19. The chain has TRBV7-9 and TRBJ1-2; possibly TRBD1 for D (5 bases). The CDR3 DNA sequence: TGTGCCAGCAGCTTTAAGAGGGGAGGAAACTATGGCTACACCTTC. Translated: CASSFKRGGNYGYTF.